This T cell receptor beta chain stems from a study of T cell repertoires in cytomegalovirus infection (dated by TCRdb to about 2019). Notes on the research overall: The peptide stimulations were aimed at well-studied HLA-B-restricted epitopes as well as recently identified HLA-C-restricted CMV epitopes, whose presentation resists viral immunomodulation. The HLA type of each donor mattered for the analysis, because public TCR beta signatures pointed to carriage of CMV infection along with the matching HLA type.

In light of the paper, this sample's treatment or condition label describes: in vitro stimulation with specific CMV peptide epitopes to enrich CMV-specific T cells. Data came from an Illumina HiSeq 1500. Using fastp trimming at Q25 and MiXCR clonotype assembly, TCRdb reanalyzed the public sequencing data and kept in-frame beta chains. Rows with a matching CDR3 protein are joined into one entry that keeps the most common DNA and genes. The sample table holds 150,000 or so distinct CDR3 sequences, of which about a fifth were seen once. The ten largest clones add up to roughly 25% of the sample. Regarding this clonotype: Its recognized antigen is unknown. Per-nucleotide qualities are absent, and no much larger clonotype sits a single base away.

The investigation overall reported the following: In both this cohort and an independent approximately 370-donor cohort, the cumulative frequency of public TCR beta family members distinguished carriers of CMV infection plus the relevant HLA type. In the ex vivo response, HLA-C-restricted CMV-specific TCR beta clonotypes were dominant, and in two of eight donors the single most frequent clonotype came from this HLA-C-restricted group.

This clonotype originated in a human donor in good health (CMV status not recorded). Some clones in this sample may be carry-over from other donors' samples. This sample comprised CD8+ T cells from cultured PBMCs, obtained from culture after CMV antigen stimulation.

This receptor carries the CDR3 CASSEGTALYEQYF. The DNA sequence is given as TGTGCCAGCAGTGAGGGGACAGCGCTATACGAGCAGTACTTC. Recombination connected TRBV6-1 to TRBJ2-7, and 7 junctional nucleotides match TRBD1. The CDR3 contains 14 residues, cysteine and phenylalanine counted. The CDR3 DNA has 42 bases and is translated from base 1. CDR1 and CDR2 are drawn from the germline V gene: MNHNS, SASEGT. Compared with germline, V lacks 3 bases and J lacks 4 bases; bases without a gene match: 6.